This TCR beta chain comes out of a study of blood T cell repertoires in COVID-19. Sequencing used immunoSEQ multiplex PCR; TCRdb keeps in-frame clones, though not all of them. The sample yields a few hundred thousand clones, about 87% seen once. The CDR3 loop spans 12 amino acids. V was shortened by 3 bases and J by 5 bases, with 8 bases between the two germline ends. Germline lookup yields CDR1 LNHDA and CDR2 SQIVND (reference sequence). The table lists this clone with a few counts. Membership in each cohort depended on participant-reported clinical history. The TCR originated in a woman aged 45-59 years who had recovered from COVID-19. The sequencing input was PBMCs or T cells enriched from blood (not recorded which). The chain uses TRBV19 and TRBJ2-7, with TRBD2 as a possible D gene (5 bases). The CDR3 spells CASSMTGNEQYF. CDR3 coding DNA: TGTGCCAGTAGTATGACCGGGAACGAGCAGTACTTC.